These 19 T cell receptor beta chains share one sample of origin, sequenced in a study of Graves' ophthalmopathy and Graves' hyperthyroidism. Amplifying from RNA transcripts, the study obtained TCR beta CDR3 regions. Scientists carried out first-round RT-PCR using HTBI primers and then a second-round multiplex PCR. MiXCR, run by TCRdb on the multiplex PCR reads, gives a single entry per CDR3 protein. Here the sample spans under 200,000 distinct CDR3 sequences, around two fifths being singletons. Sample: peripheral blood. These receptors were taken from a woman aged 35 to 49 with Graves' ophthalmopathy.

This clonotype was seen repeatedly, ten times or more. V usage is TRBV3-1 and J usage is TRBJ1-3; 8 bases map to TRBD1. CDR1 is LGHDT and CDR2 is YNNKEL in the germline V gene (reference sequence). The CDR3 totals 14 residues. V gave up 4 bases and J gave up 4 bases; unmatched junction bases: 3. DNA of the CDR3: TGTGCCAGCAGCCCGACAGGGGACGGAAACACCATATATTTT. As protein: CASSPTGDGNTIYF.

This chain connects TRBV12-3 or TRBV12-4 to TRBJ1-1, with 8 bases lining up with TRBD1. The V segment lost 6 bases and the J segment 4 bases; nucleotides outside the gene matches: 4. CDR3 length: 13 amino acids. The CDR3 is CASRLTGGTEAFF. The CDR3, as DNA: TGTGCCAGCAGACTAACAGGGGGCACTGAAGCTTTCTTT.

The chain has TRBV20-1 and TRBJ1-5, with unresolved D. The V gene lost 5 bases and the J gene lost 1 base, with 9 bases spanning the gap. Germline values: CDR1 DFQATT, CDR2 SNEGSKA (reference sequence). The CDR3 contains 13 residues. DNA of the CDR3: TGCAGTGCTCGGACCTGGAGCAATCAGCCCCAGCATTTT. Protein: CSARTWSNQPQHF.

V usage is TRBV6-5 and J usage is TRBJ2-7; TRBD1 agrees at 8 bases. Trimming took 0 bases from V and 4 from J; bases not matched to a gene: 5. CDR3 length: 15 amino acids. Germline-derived CDR1 and CDR2 are MNHEY and SVGAGI. DNA of the CDR3: TGTGCCAGCAGTTACTCGCTCAGGGGGCTGTACGAGCAGTACTTC. Translating gives CASSYSLRGLYEQYF.

This clonotype was observed many times. This chain links TRBV6-5 with TRBJ1-4, with 8 bases lining up with TRBD1. V shed 0 bases and J 10 bases; nucleotides not matched to a gene: 4. The germline gives CDR1 MNHEY, CDR2 SVGAGI. The CDR3 is 14 amino acids. The CDR3 spells CASSYSTGEGKLFF. CDR3 nucleotides: TGTGCCAGCAGTTACTCGACAGGGGAGGGAAAACTGTTTTTT.

This clonotype appeared many times. The V gene is TRBV7-9, the J gene TRBJ2-5, with 7 bases aligning to TRBD1. Unmatched junction bases numbered 4, after V lost 6 bases and J lost 3 bases. Germline-derived CDR1 and CDR2 are SEHNR and FQNEAQ (reference sequence). The CDR3 sequence is 13 residues long. The chain's CDR3 is CASSTTGEETQYF. The CDR3 nucleotides are TGTGCCAGCAGTACTACAGGGGAAGAGACCCAGTACTTC.

In its sample, this clonotype was seen a few times. The rearrangement uses TRBV7-2 and TRBJ2-5; 9 nucleotides match TRBD2. The germline V gene encodes CDR1 SGHTA and CDR2 FQGNSA. This CDR3 region has 15 residues. V trimming: 5 bases; J trimming: 4 bases; junction bases outside the gene matches: 8. The chain's CDR3 is CASSPRSGSGETQYF. The DNA for the CDR3 is TGTGCCAGCAGCCCCCGTAGCGGGAGTGGAGAGACCCAGTACTTC.

The CDR3 loop is CASSYNSGLNTEAFF. CDR3 DNA: TGTGCCAGCAGTTATAATAGCGGTTTGAACACTGAAGCTTTCTTT. The chain carries TRBV6-5 and TRBJ1-1; no clear D gene. The CDR3 is 15 residues long. The germline gives CDR1 MNHEY, CDR2 SVGAGI. V lost 3 bases, J lost 0 bases, and 11 bases lay in between.

The chain carries TRBV27 and TRBJ2-7; 9 nucleotides line up with TRBD1. The ends lost 6 bases at V and 5 bases at J; junction bases unmatched: 11. Germline V gene lookup returns CDR1 MNHEY and CDR2 SMNVEV (reference sequence). CDR3 size: 15 residues. In nucleotides, the CDR3 is TGTGCCAGCAGCTCACCCGGGACAGGGTTCGACGAGCAGTACTTC. Translated: CASSSPGTGFDEQYF.

This clonotype was counted many times. This chain links TRBV5-5 with TRBJ2-2, with 7 bases that match TRBD1. J was trimmed by 2 bases and V by 5 bases; bases with no gene match: 6. The length of the CDR3 is 15 residues. Germline values: CDR1 SGHKS, CDR2 YYEKEE (reference sequence). CDR3 in amino acids: CASRPGQRNTGELFF. The DNA of the CDR3 is TGTGCCAGCAGGCCGGGACAGAGAAACACCGGGGAGCTGTTTTTT. The entire variable domain, with the rest obtained from reference TRBV5-5 and TRBJ2-2, is as follows: DAGVTQSPTHLIKTRGQQVTLRCSPISGHKSVSWYQQVLGQGPQFIFQYYEKEERGRGNFPDRFSARQFPNYSSELNVNALLLGDSALYLCASRPGQRNTGELFFGEGSRLTVL.

This clonotype appeared many times. This chain joins TRBV6-5 and TRBJ1-1, with D unresolved. CDR3 length equals 17 residues. V was clipped by 0 bases and J by 1 base, with 15 bases between them. CDR1 and CDR2 (germline): MNHEY, SVGAGI. CDR3 sequence reads: CASSYSRTMWENTEAFF. CDR3 bases: TGTGCCAGCAGTTACTCCAGAACGATGTGGGAGAACACTGAAGCTTTCTTT.

There are many counts of this clonotype. The chain recombines TRBV11-2 with TRBJ1-5; D gene unclear. The germline V gene encodes CDR1 SGHAT and CDR2 FQNNGV. V gave up 3 bases and J gave up 5 bases, with 8 bases separating them. The CDR3 extends over 13 amino acids. CDR3 region: CASSLNLDQPQHF. Here the CDR3 DNA reads TGTGCCAGCAGCTTGAATCTAGATCAGCCCCAGCATTTT.

This clonotype occurred many times. The V and J genes are TRBV6-5 and TRBJ1-1; 7 bases map to TRBD1. Looked up from germline, CDR1 is MNHEY and CDR2 is SVGAGI. J was trimmed by 5 bases and V by 8 bases; bases with no gene match: 14. There are 15 residues in the CDR3. The CDR3 coding sequence is TGTGCCAGCTCCCCGGTCGGCAGGGGGGTAACTGAAGCTTTCTTT. This encodes CASSPVGRGVTEAFF.

This clonotype was seen at least ten times. The chain is built from TRBV5-1 and TRBJ1-2, with 9 bases fitting TRBD1. The CDR3 has 15 amino acids. The germline gives CDR1 SGHRS, CDR2 YFSETQ. Trimming cost V 4 bases and J 6 bases; bases outside gene matches: 10. Here the CDR3 reads CASSPARDRDNGYTF. Written as DNA, the CDR3 is TGCGCCAGCAGCCCGGCCCGGGACAGGGACAATGGCTACACCTTC.

The V gene is TRBV12-5, the J gene TRBJ1-1; the D gene is possibly TRBD1 (5 bases). Germline values: CDR1 LGHNT, CDR2 FRNRAP. Between the trimmed V and J ends, which lost 9 bases and 1 base, there was a span of 18 bases. The CDR3 extends over 15 amino acids. The DNA for the CDR3 is TGTGCTAGCGGGAACTCAGGGAGAGGGAACACTGAAGCTTTCTTT. Protein: CASGNSGRGNTEAFF.

The chain couples TRBV11-2 to TRBJ2-7; 9 bases match TRBD2. The CDR3 extends over 15 amino acids. Losses at the gene ends were 5 bases for V and 1 base for J; bases not matched to a gene: 6. Germline values: CDR1 SGHAT, CDR2 FQNNGV. The CDR3, as DNA: TGTGCCAGCAGCGGCGAGCGGGAGGCTTCCTACGAGCAGTACTTC. It yields the protein CASSGEREASYEQYF.

This clonotype was seen many times. This chain uses TRBV28 with TRBJ2-5, with 9 bases lining up with TRBD1. The CDR3 has 13 amino acids. J lost 4 bases, V lost 8 bases, and 5 bases had no gene match. Germline-derived CDR1 and CDR2 are MDHEN and SYDVKM. In DNA form, the CDR3 reads TGTGCCAGCCTTCGACAGGGGGGAGAGACCCAGTACTTC. The encoded protein is CASLRQGGETQYF. Full variable domain (outside the CDR3, taken from reference TRBV28 and TRBJ2-5): DVKVTQSSRYLVKRTGEKVFLECVQDMDHENMFWYRQDPGLGLRLIYFSYDVKMKEKGDIPEGYSVSREKKERFSLILESASTNQTSMYLCASLRQGGETQYFGPGTRLLVL.

This clonotype was detected many times. The gene calls are TRBV6-2 or TRBV6-3 and TRBJ2-4; no reliable D call. V was clipped by 7 bases and J by 5 bases, with 12 bases between them. The germline gives CDR1 MNHEY, CDR2 SVGEGT. CDR3 size: 13 residues. Here the CDR3 reads CASTERMENIQYF. Here the CDR3 DNA reads TGTGCCAGCACGGAAAGGATGGAAAACATTCAGTACTTC.

The chain uses TRBV28 and TRBJ1-5; a weak D match, TRBD1 (5 bases). Per germline, CDR1 MDHEN and CDR2 SYDVKM. This CDR3 has 14 residues. V was pared by 3 bases and J by 3 bases, with 9 bases between. The CDR3 DNA is TGTGCCAGCAGTTTCTCCAGGGCCAATCAGCCCCAGCATTTT. Its protein is CASSFSRANQPQHF.